The present T cell receptor (beta chain) was sequenced within a study of cytotoxic CD8 clonotypes in ibrutinib-treated CLL (dated by TCRdb to the early 2020s). The study in broad terms: The cohort had about a dozen relapsed/refractory and 15 treatment-naive patients; fewer than 18 were IGHV unmutated. Responses were partial in approximately 24 patients and complete in 2; after median approximately 67 months follow-up, around 15 stayed in remission and approximately twelve progressed. Response samples were taken after a median of approximately 13 months on treatment, ranging from roughly 6 to 36 months. Patients were still on ibrutinib when every remission and progressive disease sample was collected. Of the 90 or so participants in the trial, about two dozen had longitudinal samples available. Cryopreserved peripheral blood mononuclear cells were collected before treatment, at response, and at either disease progression or sustained remission. Samples averaged 255,043 productive templates and about 94,000 productive rearrangements. Summary of the overall study and its limitations: At baseline, clonality was higher than in age-matched healthy donors and showed a strong correlation with circulating CD8+ T-cell counts. At ibrutinib response clonality went up, during sustained remission it held steady, and at progression it dropped back toward baseline. Sustained-remission and progressing patients did not have matched sampling times, and lymph node repertoires were not examined. Public clonotypes were rare and either shrank or stayed stable during treatment, and the rise in clonality at ibrutinib response reflected expansion of private clonotypes.

The goal of deep resolution MiSeq sequencing was a depth between 1 in 1 million and 1 in 200,000 T cells, and coverage averaged 10x per clonotype. TCR beta libraries were generated with the immunoSEQ hsTCRB Kit. Per the source publication's procedure: The data were analyzed with ImmunoSEQ Analyzer and ImmunoSEQ Data Assistant, and V, D and J gene assignments followed IMGT definitions. Clonality, which ranges from 0 to 1, was calculated as one minus the normalized Shannon entropy of productive rearrangement frequencies. Only overrepresented clonotypes making up at least 0.05% of each patient's repertoire were included in the public clonotype analysis. Thirteen age-matched healthy donor repertoires from immuneACCESS were used as controls for clonality. The clones in this table, taken by TCRdb from immuneACCESS, are in-frame only. Not every clone is retained; where verified, under half of the shortfall comes from an unresolved V gene, and the cause of the rest is unknown. The D gene and trimming were derived from the DNA, and the V and J assignments and clone size from that table. Across this sample there are some 150,000 clones, with around 80% seen only once. Jointly, the top ten make up 6% to 9.5% of the sample.

Including cysteine and phenylalanine, the CDR3 has 16 amino acids. Of all the DNA, just the CDR3 is kept, 48 bases in frame from base 1. For this chain, trimming is 5 bases at the V end and 8 bases at the J end, and the number of junction bases without a gene match is 13. CDR1 and CDR2 are read off the germline V gene as SGHVS and FQNEAQ. For TCR beta library preparation, about 1.8 micrograms of genomic DNA were isolated from cryopreserved PBMCs. High-throughput TCR beta sequencing was performed on longitudinal blood samples from CLL patients receiving ibrutinib monotherapy. The patients were enrolled in a single-center, open-label phase 2 trial of ibrutinib monotherapy. This clone was seen just once. It lacks a known antigen. No quality values exist for individual bases; no much larger clone is one base distant.

Here the sequenced sample was PBMCs, taken after 36 months of ibrutinib treatment. This sequence originates from a human donor with chronic lymphocytic leukemia. This chain is built from TRBV7-8 and TRBJ2-1; a stretch of 9 junction bases matches TRBD2. The DNA reads as follows: TGTGCCAGCAGCATTAGAAGGGCGGGGGGGCCATATGAGCAGTTCTTC. This sequence encodes CASSIRRAGGPYEQFF.